This T cell receptor beta chain was identified during a study of graft-versus-host responses after intestinal transplantation. The repertoire was sequenced with immunoSEQ multiplex PCR; TCRdb's copy has only in-frame clones and lacks some. The sample consists of some 21,000 clones, about 33% of them appearing once. The researchers put some 200,000 CFSE-labeled responder cells into plates with some 200,000 irradiated, violet-dye-labeled stimulator cells. Germline V gives CDR1 SGHTA, CDR2 FQGNSA. The CDR3 extends over 13 amino acids. V dropped 2 bases and J dropped 7 bases, with 11 bases sitting between them.

The sequence derives from a human patient who received an intestinal transplant. The input for sequencing was alloreactive CD8+ T cells from a mixed lymphocyte reaction culture, taken before intestinal transplant. Subset indicated: CFSE-low proliferating T cells sorted from roughly six-day pre-transplant mixed lymphocyte reaction (GvH or HvG direction). The genes are TRBV7-2 and TRBJ1-1; D ambiguous. This CDR3 is CASSLSWAGEAFF. The CDR3 DNA sequence: TGTGCCAGCAGCTTAAGTTGGGCGGGTGAAGCTTTCTTT.